Below are 30 T cell receptor beta chains sequenced from a single sample in a study of blood T cell repertoires in COVID-19. Method: immunoSEQ multiplex PCR; TCRdb's copy keeps in-frame clones and lacks some. The sample holds about 270,000 clones, 80% to 90% seen once. Source material: peripheral blood. These receptors all stem from a woman in her 70s with COVID-19, enrolled during active disease.

V is TRBV5-1 and J is TRBJ2-1, with a tentative D call TRBD1 (5 bases). V lost 4 bases and J 3 bases, leaving 14 bases between the germline ends. The CDR3 has 15 amino acids. Germline-derived CDR1 and CDR2 are SGHRS and YFSETQ. The CDR3 DNA reads as TGCGCCAGCAGCCCCACTACAGACAGCTACAATGAGCAGTTCTTC. This encodes CASSPTTDSYNEQFF.

The chain's CDR3 is CASSLDRGGTEAFF. CDR3 in DNA: TGTGCCAGCAGTTTAGACAGGGGGGGAACTGAAGCTTTCTTT. V usage is TRBV27 and J usage is TRBJ1-1; 9 bases map to TRBD1. CDR3 size: 14 residues. The ends lost 2 bases at V and 5 bases at J; junction bases unmatched: 3. Per germline, CDR1 MNHEY and CDR2 SMNVEV (reference sequence).

The chain recombines TRBV5-5 with TRBJ1-2; no clear D gene. Trimming left V 2 bases short and J 5 bases short, with 16 bases between. The CDR3 is 15 amino acids. Germline V CDR1 and CDR2: SGHKS, YYEKEE (reference sequence). For the CDR3, the DNA is TGTGCCAGCAGCTTTTCGAAAGGCGGAGGATATGGCTACACCTTC. Amino acids: CASSFSKGGGYGYTF.

The chain has TRBV11-2 and TRBJ2-1; 7 nucleotides line up with TRBD2. The germline gives CDR1 SGHAT, CDR2 FQNNGV. The CDR3 length is 15 residues. V dropped 5 bases and J dropped 8; count of bases not matched to a gene: 12. The CDR3 sequence: CASSKAGTTQYEQFF. The CDR3 DNA follows: TGTGCCAGCAGCAAAGCCGGGACTACACAATATGAGCAGTTCTTC.

V usage is TRBV28 and J usage is TRBJ1-3; no definite D call. The V gene's germline CDR1 is MDHEN and CDR2 SYDVKM. CDR3 length: 13 amino acids. V lost 3 bases, J lost 4 bases, and 7 bases lay in between. CDR3 sequence (DNA): TGTGCCAGCAGTTTCTCCCCCGGAAACACCATATATTTT. Translation: CASSFSPGNTIYF. Full variable domain (missing parts from reference TRBV28 and TRBJ1-3): DVKVTQSSRYLVKRTGEKVFLECVQDMDHENMFWYRQDPGLGLRLIYFSYDVKMKEKGDIPEGYSVSREKKERFSLILESASTNQTSMYLCASSFSPGNTIYFGEGSWLTVV.

This clone was detected only a few times. V is TRBV11-3 and J is TRBJ2-1; 10 nucleotides match TRBD2. Germline V gene lookup returns CDR1 SGHNT and CDR2 YENEEA. CDR3 length: 14 residues. V was pared by 5 bases and J by 6 bases, with 4 bases of the junction left unmatched. CDR3 sequence reads: CASSLSGGRNEQFF. CDR3 sequence (DNA): TGTGCCAGCAGCCTTAGCGGGGGGCGCAATGAGCAGTTCTTC.

The rearrangement joins TRBV5-1 to TRBJ2-5, with 7 bases fitting TRBD2. This CDR3 has 15 amino acids. Germline V gene data show CDR1 as SGHRS and CDR2 as YFSETQ. The trim removed 4 bases at V and 1 base at J, leaving 7 bases unmatched. For the CDR3, the DNA is TGCGCCAGCAGCGCATTGCCGGGGGGCCAAGAGACCCAGTACTTC. This gives the protein CASSALPGGQETQYF.

The chain employs TRBV4-3 and TRBJ2-5, with 11 bases identical to TRBD1. This CDR3 region has 17 residues. Germline V gene data show CDR1 as LGHNA and CDR2 as YSLEER. The V gene end was trimmed by 4 bases and the J gene end by 4 bases; junction bases not matched to a gene: 11. CDR3 residues: CASSRVVGTGGGETQYF. The CDR3 region has the DNA TGCGCCAGCAGCCGGGTTGTAGGGACAGGGGGGGGAGAGACCCAGTACTTC.

The genes are TRBV4-3 and TRBJ2-1; D ambiguous. The CDR3 consists of 16 residues. The V end lost 0 bases, the J end lost 0 bases, and 9 bases lay between the germline ends. CDR1 is LGHNA and CDR2 is YSLEER in the germline V gene. The DNA of the CDR3 is TGCGCCAGCAGCCAAGAACCAACAGCCTCCTACAATGAGCAGTTCTTC. Protein sequence: CASSQEPTASYNEQFF.

The chain carries TRBV5-4 and TRBJ2-5; possibly TRBD2 for D (6 bases). Germline CDR1 and CDR2: SGHNT and YYREEE (reference sequence). The CDR3 contains 15 residues. Trimming took off 4 bases at V and 3 bases at J, with 16 bases between the two ends. This CDR3 is CASSPSWTKEETQYF. The CDR3 DNA follows: TGTGCCAGCAGCCCCTCCTGGACTAAAGAAGAGACCCAGTACTTC.

This chain joins TRBV3-1 (or the pseudogene TRBV3-2) and TRBJ1-3, with a tentative D call TRBD1 (5 bases). The V gene lost 4 bases and the J gene lost 0 bases, with 13 bases spanning the gap. Looked up from germline, CDR1 is LGHDT and CDR2 is YNNKEL (reference sequence). This CDR3 has 16 residues. Here the CDR3 DNA reads TGTGCCAGCAGCCGAGTGGGGCAGGACTCTGGAAACACCATATATTTT. It specifies CASSRVGQDSGNTIYF.

This clone was recorded only once. The chain is built from TRBV6-5 and TRBJ2-7; 9 bases map to TRBD2. Germline V lookup: CDR1 MNHEY, CDR2 SVGAGI. The V segment lost 5 bases and the J segment 0 bases; nucleotides outside the gene matches: 5. This CDR3 is 15 amino acids long. As DNA, the CDR3 is TGTGCCAGCAGTCCCAGCGGGGGGCCCTCCTACGAGCAGTACTTC. Amino acids: CASSPSGGPSYEQYF.

The CDR3 DNA follows: TGTGCCAGCAACCCCGGGGGGTACGAGCAGTACTTC. Amino acid sequence: CASNPGGYEQYF. The chain is built from TRBV6-5 and TRBJ2-7; 7 bases are a match to TRBD2. V lost 7 bases and J lost 4; bases outside the gene matches: 4. Germline V gene sequence: CDR1 MNHEY, CDR2 SVGAGI. This CDR3 spans 12 amino acids.

The V call is TRBV19, the J call TRBJ1-6, with a possible D match to TRBD1 (6 bases). Germline CDR1 and CDR2: LNHDA and SQIVND (reference sequence). This CDR3 spans 15 amino acids. Trimming took 3 bases from V and 9 from J, leaving 15 bases between them. CDR3 nucleotide sequence: TGTGCCAGTAGTATGGTCGGGCAGGGGAGTTCACCCCTCCACTTT. Its translation is CASSMVGQGSSPLHF.

This sequence joins TRBV3-1 (or the pseudogene TRBV3-2) and TRBJ1-2, with D possibly being TRBD1 (5 bases). Trimming shortened V by 1 base and J by 4 bases, and 13 bases separated the two germline ends. CDR1 is LGHDT and CDR2 is YNNKEL in the germline V gene (reference sequence). The CDR3 extends over 15 amino acids. CDR3 sequence: CASSQGVGPSYGYTF. CDR3 DNA: TGTGCCAGCAGCCAAGGGGTGGGGCCTAGCTATGGCTACACCTTC.

This chain uses TRBV6-4 with TRBJ1-1; D not certain. The CDR3 covers 13 residues. CDR1 is MRHNA and CDR2 is SNTAGT in the germline V gene. V lost 2 bases and J 0 bases, leaving 4 bases between the germline ends. The CDR3 DNA follows: TGTGCCAGCAGTGACGAGCTGAACACTGAAGCTTTCTTT. It specifies CASSDELNTEAFF.

For this clone: The sample contains more than one DNA sequence encoding this CDR3. The chain joins TRBV5-1 to TRBJ1-4, with D possibly being TRBD1 (5 bases). Trimming took off 0 bases at V and 7 bases at J, with 7 bases between the two ends. CDR3 length: 13 amino acids. Per the germline V gene, CDR1 is SGHRS and CDR2 is YFSETQ. CDR3 sequence (DNA): TGCGCCAGCAGCTTGGAAGGGGTTGAAAAACTGTTTTTT. As protein: CASSLEGVEKLFF.

The gene calls are TRBV9 and TRBJ2-1; 7 bases agree with TRBD2. V trimming: 3 bases; J trimming: 5 bases; junction bases outside the gene matches: 2. This CDR3 is 13 amino acids long. CDR1 is SGDLS and CDR2 is YYNGEE in the germline V gene. The CDR3: CASSERGNNEQFF. The CDR3 region has the DNA TGTGCCAGCAGCGAGCGGGGAAACAATGAGCAGTTCTTC.

The chain couples TRBV7-8 to TRBJ2-2, with D possibly being TRBD1 (7 bases). Germline values: CDR1 SGHVS, CDR2 FQNEAQ. The CDR3 contains 15 residues. Trimming removed 7 bases at V and 6 bases at J, with 18 bases between. In nucleotides, the CDR3 is TGTGCCAGCACCCCGGAGGGGGCAGGGTCCGGGGAGCTGTTTTTT. Its protein is CASTPEGAGSGELFF.

This chain joins TRBV4-1 and TRBJ2-4; the match to TRBD2 covers 11 bases. This CDR3 comprises 18 residues. Germline V lookup: CDR1 MGHRA, CDR2 YSYEKL. The J segment lost 0 bases and the V segment lost 4 bases, leaving 8 bases of the junction unmatched. CDR3 sequence (DNA): TGCGCCAGCAGCCCGACTAGCGGGACCACTCTAGCCAAAAACATTCAGTACTTC. This gives the protein CASSPTSGTTLAKNIQYF.

In its sample, this clone was seen a few times. This chain connects TRBV7-2 to TRBJ1-5; 11 positions match TRBD1. V lost 5 bases, J lost 4 bases, and 4 bases stayed unmatched. Germline V CDR1 and CDR2: SGHTA, FQGNSA. The CDR3 has 15 amino acids. This CDR3 reads CASSPGTGGNQPQHF. The CDR3 coding sequence is TGTGCCAGCAGCCCGGGGACAGGGGGGAATCAGCCCCAGCATTTT.

CDR3 residues: CASSQVFLRGWPNEKLFF. In DNA, the CDR3 is TGTGCCAGCAGCCAAGTATTTCTCAGGGGGTGGCCTAATGAAAAACTGTTTTTT. V and J are TRBV3-1 (or the pseudogene TRBV3-2) and TRBJ1-4; 7 bases are a match to TRBD1. The CDR3 has 18 amino acids. From germline, CDR1 is LGHDT and CDR2 YNNKEL (reference sequence). Unmatched junction bases numbered 11, after V lost 1 base and J lost 3 bases.

The chain combines TRBV6-5 with TRBJ1-2; TRBD1 agrees at 7 bases. The CDR3 loop spans 14 amino acids. Trimming removed 7 bases from V and 0 bases from J; junction bases left unmatched: 5. The germline gives CDR1 MNHEY, CDR2 SVGAGI. CDR3 DNA sequence: TGTGCCAGCACTCCGGGACAGACTAACTATGGCTACACCTTC. Translated: CASTPGQTNYGYTF.

The gene calls are TRBV5-1 and TRBJ2-2; D ambiguous. This CDR3 region has 15 residues. V lost 3 bases to trimming and J lost 4 bases, with 13 bases between them. Germline V gene sequence: CDR1 SGHRS, CDR2 YFSETQ. This CDR3 is CASSYLPGLTGELFF. The CDR3 bases are TGCGCCAGCAGCTATTTACCGGGTCTCACCGGGGAGCTGTTTTTT.

The V call is TRBV19, the J call TRBJ1-2; D gene unclear. With 7 bases removed from V and 2 bases from J, the gap between germline ends came to 14 bases. Germline-derived CDR1 and CDR2 are LNHDA and SQIVND (reference sequence). The CDR3 sequence is 14 residues long. The CDR3, as DNA: TGTGCCAGTAACTCCCCCGGTCCAAACTATGGCTACACCTTC. It encodes CASNSPGPNYGYTF.

This chain links TRBV5-1 with TRBJ2-5, with 9 bases fitting TRBD2. J was trimmed by 5 bases and V by 4 bases; bases with no gene match: 12. The germline V gene has CDR1 SGHRS and CDR2 YFSETQ. The CDR3 totals 16 residues. The CDR3 DNA is TGCGCCAGCAGCCTCATCTCGGGACTAGCTTATGAGACCCAGTACTTC. Encoded protein: CASSLISGLAYETQYF.

In DNA, the CDR3 is TGTGCCAGCCCTCAGTCCTCAAACACTGAAGCTTTCTTT. It specifies CASPQSSNTEAFF. This sequence joins TRBV6-5 and TRBJ1-1; D is unclear. The germline V gene encodes CDR1 MNHEY and CDR2 SVGAGI. The CDR3 length is 13 residues. Trimming took off 8 bases at V and 2 bases at J, with 12 bases between the two ends.

V gene TRBV6-5 combines with J gene TRBJ1-1, with 9 bases fitting TRBD1. V shed 6 bases, J shed 5 bases, and the junction held 7 bases outside the gene matches. The length of the CDR3 is 14 residues. Germline CDR1 and CDR2: MNHEY and SVGAGI. CDR3 sequence reads: CASSWTGDGTEAFF. CDR3 coding DNA: TGTGCCAGCAGCTGGACAGGGGATGGGACTGAAGCTTTCTTT.

The V gene is TRBV7-2, the J gene TRBJ1-6, with D perhaps TRBD1 (6 bases). The V and J ends lost 2 bases and 5 bases respectively, with 10 bases between them. The CDR3 contains 15 residues. Germline CDR1 and CDR2: SGHTA and FQGNSA. CDR3 sequence: CASSLQGKNNSPLHF. DNA of the CDR3: TGTGCCAGCAGCTTACAGGGGAAGAATAATTCACCCCTCCACTTT.

V and J are TRBV28 and TRBJ1-5, with D possibly being TRBD1 (6 bases). The CDR3 loop spans 18 amino acids. Looked up from germline, CDR1 is MDHEN and CDR2 is SYDVKM. V was trimmed by 4 bases and J by 0 bases, leaving 19 bases between them. The chain's CDR3 is CASSSRGVGGYSNQPQHF. CDR3 nucleotide sequence: TGTGCCAGCAGTTCCAGGGGAGTGGGTGGGTATAGCAATCAGCCCCAGCATTTT.